This entry lists 27 T cell receptor beta chains sequenced from one sample in a study of T cell changes during pregnancy in multiple sclerosis. Produced via immunoSEQ multiplex PCR; TCRdb's table is partial and in-frame only. The sample includes some 80,000 clones, 70% to 90% of them seen just once. The source was peripheral blood, collected in the first trimester of pregnancy. These receptor sequences come from a female donor in good health, enrolled as a control in a pregnancy study.

The rearrangement uses TRBV28 and TRBJ1-5, with D possibly being TRBD1 (6 bases). This CDR3 contains 15 residues. Germline V lookup: CDR1 MDHEN, CDR2 SYDVKM. The ends were cut back, 4 bases at V and 9 bases at J, with 19 bases in the middle. The CDR3 DNA is TGTGCCAGCAGTTCGCCGAACAGGGTACGTTGGCCCCAGCATTTT. This encodes CASSSPNRVRWPQHF.

The V and J genes are TRBV7-2 and TRBJ1-5; D is unclear. This CDR3 is built from 16 residues. V was pared by 0 bases and J by 6 bases, with 15 bases between. CDR1 is SGHTA and CDR2 is FQGNSA in the germline V gene. This CDR3 is CASSLAGGREGQPQHF. The CDR3 DNA reads TGTGCCAGCAGCTTAGCTGGCGGCCGCGAGGGTCAGCCCCAGCATTTT.

V is TRBV7-2 and J is TRBJ1-5; D gene uncertain. Germline V lookup: CDR1 SGHTA, CDR2 FQGNSA. Trimming stripped 1 base from V and 6 bases from J, with 10 bases between. The CDR3 covers 14 residues. CDR3 residues: CASSLGGFAQPQHF. CDR3 bases: TGTGCCAGCAGCTTAGGCGGGTTCGCTCAGCCCCAGCATTTT.

The genes are TRBV7-2 and TRBJ2-2; 10 bases line up with TRBD2. Germline CDR1 is SGHTA and CDR2 is FQGNSA. V shed 1 base and J 4 bases; nucleotides not matched to a gene: 9. The length of the CDR3 is 18 residues. CDR3 sequence reads: CASSLVRAGGPGTGELFF. CDR3 coding DNA: TGTGCCAGCAGCTTAGTGCGAGCGGGGGGGCCGGGCACCGGGGAGCTGTTTTTT.

This clone was seen only once. This chain links TRBV27 with TRBJ1-5; D may be TRBD1 (5 bases). V dropped 6 bases and J dropped 11 bases, with 20 bases sitting between them. The germline V gene encodes CDR1 MNHEY and CDR2 SMNVEV (reference sequence). This CDR3 is 14 amino acids long. Here the CDR3 reads CASSPGTARKTQHF. CDR3 nucleotides: TGTGCCAGCAGCCCCGGGACTGCGAGGAAGACCCAGCATTTT.

This clone was seen just once. The chain couples TRBV19 to TRBJ1-5, with TRBD1 as a possible D gene (5 bases). Germline values: CDR1 LNHDA, CDR2 SQIVND (reference sequence). Trimming took off 7 bases at V and 1 base at J, with 17 bases between the two ends. The CDR3 totals 16 residues. DNA of the CDR3: TGTGCCAGTATCTATCCCCGACAGTGGAGCAATCAGCCCCAGCATTTT. It codes for CASIYPRQWSNQPQHF.

The chain recombines TRBV5-1 with TRBJ2-3, with TRBD2 as a possible D gene (6 bases). Deletions cut 1 base from V and 0 bases from J, with 15 bases between. The CDR3 runs to 17 residues. CDR1 is SGHRS and CDR2 is YFSETQ in the germline V gene. CDR3 coding DNA: TGCGCCAGCAGCTTGAGGAGGCGGGACCGTAGCACAGATACGCAGTATTTT. Amino acid sequence: CASSLRRRDRSTDTQYF.

The V call is TRBV9, the J call TRBJ2-1, with D unclear. CDR3 length: 15 residues. Looked up from germline, CDR1 is SGDLS and CDR2 is YYNGEE. Trimming took 4 bases from V and 0 from J, leaving 11 bases between them. CDR3 residues: CASSPSFSSYNEQFF. DNA of the CDR3: TGTGCCAGCAGCCCAAGCTTTAGCTCCTACAATGAGCAGTTCTTC.

CDR3 loop: CASSQVAGGSPLHF. CDR3 in DNA: TGCGCCAGCAGCCAAGTGGCGGGGGGCTCACCCCTCCACTTT. V usage is TRBV4-3 and J usage is TRBJ1-6, with D perhaps matching TRBD1 (6 bases). V gave up 1 base and J gave up 10 bases, with 11 bases separating them. The CDR3 contains 14 residues. The germline CDR1 and CDR2 sequences are LGHNA and YSLEER.

The V call is TRBV6-1, the J call TRBJ1-1; 7 nucleotides agree with TRBD1. The CDR3 runs 15 residues. CDR1 and CDR2 from the germline V gene are MNHNS and SASEGT. Trimming took 4 bases from V and 2 from J; bases not matched to a gene: 7. The CDR3 region has the DNA TGTGCCAGCAGTGGCCGACAGGGAATAAACACTGAAGCTTTCTTT. Amino acids: CASSGRQGINTEAFF.

The chain has TRBV30 and TRBJ2-7; 8 bases fit TRBD2. The CDR3 spans 13 residues. Germline V lookup: CDR1 GTSNPN, CDR2 SVGIG (reference sequence). The trim removed 0 bases at V and 7 bases at J, leaving 5 bases unmatched. CDR3 nucleotide sequence: TGTGCCTGGAGTGTAGCGGGAGTAGAAGAGCAGTACTTC. Protein sequence: CAWSVAGVEEQYF.

The chain joins TRBV10-3 to TRBJ1-3; D may be TRBD1 (5 bases). V lost 8 bases and J 0 bases, leaving 8 bases between the germline ends. This CDR3 has 13 residues. Germline CDR1 and CDR2: ENHRY and SYGVKD. The CDR3: CAIGQGSGNTIYF. The CDR3 DNA sequence: TGTGCCATCGGTCAGGGCTCTGGAAACACCATATATTTT.

The CDR3 here is CAWSLSFSGLRVYEQYF. The CDR3 nucleotides are TGTGCCTGGAGCCTATCCTTTAGCGGGCTGCGGGTCTACGAGCAGTACTTC. V and J are TRBV30 and TRBJ2-7; 7 positions agree with TRBD2. V was pared by 3 bases and J by 3 bases, with 17 bases of the junction left unmatched. CDR1 GTSNPN and CDR2 SVGIG come from the germline V gene (reference sequence). CDR3 length: 17 amino acids.

This clone has a single count. The chain employs TRBV10-3 and TRBJ2-3, with TRBD1 matching 11 bases. Trimming at V came to 11 bases and at J to 2 bases, leaving 6 bases not matched to a gene. Germline loops: CDR1 ENHRY, CDR2 SYGVKD. The CDR3 contains 14 residues. The CDR3 here is CAVGQGEATDTQYF. CDR3 bases: TGTGCCGTGGGACAGGGGGAGGCCACAGATACGCAGTATTTT.

V usage is TRBV5-6 and J usage is TRBJ1-3; 10 bases fit TRBD1. Germline lookup yields CDR1 SGHDT and CDR2 YYEEEE. The CDR3 sequence is 16 residues long. J was trimmed by 2 bases and V by 1 base; bases with no gene match: 3. CDR3 sequence (DNA): TGTGCCAGCAGCTTGCCCGGACAGGGGGCTGGAAACACCATATATTTT. Protein sequence: CASSLPGQGAGNTIYF.

The CDR3 sequence is CASTLQGVLQETQYF. Written as DNA, the CDR3 is TGTGCCAGCACCCTACAAGGGGTTCTACAAGAGACCCAGTACTTC. The V call is TRBV7-2, the J call TRBJ2-5; D might be TRBD1 (5 bases). With 7 bases removed from V and 2 bases from J, the gap between germline ends came to 17 bases. The CDR3 loop spans 15 amino acids. Germline CDR1 reads SGHTA; CDR2 reads FQGNSA.

The chain is built from TRBV5-1 and TRBJ2-3; 14 positions match TRBD2. Germline values: CDR1 SGHRS, CDR2 YFSETQ. After removal of 2 bases from V and 2 bases from J, the junction contained 7 bases not matched to a gene. The CDR3 is 18 residues long. The CDR3 DNA reads as TGCGCCAGCAGCTTCGGACTAGCGGGAGGAACTTCCACAGATACGCAGTATTTT. This encodes CASSFGLAGGTSTDTQYF.

The chain combines TRBV6-5 with TRBJ1-3; 8 nucleotides match TRBD1. Unmatched junction bases numbered 7, after V lost 2 bases and J lost 7 bases. CDR3 length: 15 amino acids. Germline V gene lookup returns CDR1 MNHEY and CDR2 SVGAGI. CDR3 DNA: TGTGCCAGCAGTTACAGGGCAGGGGGCTCTAACACCATATATTTT. It encodes CASSYRAGGSNTIYF.

This clone was observed a single time. This sequence joins TRBV5-5 and TRBJ1-1; 7 bases are shared with TRBD1. V lost 4 bases and J lost 1; bases outside the gene matches: 7. CDR1 SGHKS and CDR2 YYEKEE come from the germline V gene (reference sequence). The CDR3 has 15 residues. Here the CDR3 reads CASSRPGQPNTEAFF. The DNA for the CDR3 is TGTGCCAGCAGCCGACCGGGACAGCCGAACACTGAAGCTTTCTTT.

The chain has TRBV7-8 and TRBJ2-7; 10 nucleotides align to TRBD1. CDR3 length: 15 residues. Germline V gene data show CDR1 as SGHVS and CDR2 as FQNEAQ. J was trimmed by 0 bases and V by 4 bases; bases with no gene match: 3. CDR3 protein: CASSSGTGASYEQYF. As DNA, the CDR3 is TGTGCCAGCAGCTCCGGGACAGGGGCCTCCTACGAGCAGTACTTC.

The chain combines TRBV5-1 with TRBJ1-4; 9 bases map to TRBD1. J gave up 0 bases and V 4 bases, and 13 bases lay outside the gene matches. The CDR3 has 19 amino acids. From germline, CDR1 is SGHRS and CDR2 YFSETQ. This CDR3 is CASSGRDRVGSATNEKLFF. The CDR3 region has the DNA TGCGCCAGCAGCGGACGGGACAGGGTGGGGTCAGCAACTAATGAAAAACTGTTTTTT.

This clone has more than one count but fewer than ten. The J gene is TRBJ1-1, the V gene TRBV6-5, with TRBD1 matching over 8 bases. This CDR3 is built from 13 residues. Germline-derived CDR1 and CDR2 are MNHEY and SVGAGI. With 6 bases clipped from V and 4 bases from J, the junction kept 4 bases outside the gene matches. The CDR3 loop reads CASRTGVITEAFF. CDR3 nucleotides: TGTGCCAGCAGGACAGGGGTTATCACTGAAGCTTTCTTT.

The gene calls are TRBV5-1 and TRBJ2-7; TRBD1 agrees at 7 bases. From germline, CDR1 is SGHRS and CDR2 YFSETQ. V trimming: 5 bases; J trimming: 1 base; junction bases outside the gene matches: 9. This CDR3 comprises 15 residues. For the CDR3, the DNA is TGCGCCAGCAGTCAGGGGGTACGCCGATCCTACGAGCAGTACTTC. Its protein is CASSQGVRRSYEQYF.

The V and J genes are TRBV6-1 and TRBJ1-1; D gene unclear. Germline V gene lookup returns CDR1 MNHNS and CDR2 SASEGT. With 5 bases removed from V and 7 bases from J, the gap between germline ends came to 5 bases. This CDR3 region has 10 residues. CDR3 protein: CASSLIEAFF. In DNA, the CDR3 is TGTGCCAGCAGTTTAATTGAAGCTTTCTTT.

CDR3 sequence reads: CASRGTGGTIYEQYF. CDR3 sequence (DNA): TGTGCCAGCAGAGGGACAGGGGGTACTATCTACGAGCAGTACTTC. This chain links TRBV28 with TRBJ2-7, with 11 bases matching TRBD1. The CDR3 runs to 15 residues. The V and J ends lost 6 bases and 3 bases, in that order; junction bases with no gene match: 7. The germline gives CDR1 MDHEN, CDR2 SYDVKM.

The rearrangement uses TRBV14 and TRBJ1-1, with D maybe TRBD1 (5 bases). This CDR3 region has 17 residues. The ends were cut back, 1 base at V and 0 bases at J, with 15 bases in the middle. From germline, CDR1 is SGHDN and CDR2 FVKESK. CDR3 region: CASSQVILSQVNTEAFF. The CDR3, as DNA: TGTGCCAGCAGCCAAGTTATTTTATCACAGGTGAACACTGAAGCTTTCTTT.

The chain uses TRBV10-3 and TRBJ2-5, with 7 positions matching TRBD1. V trimming: 10 bases; J trimming: 3 bases; junction bases outside the gene matches: 5. There are 12 residues in the CDR3. Looked up from germline, CDR1 is ENHRY and CDR2 is SYGVKD. CDR3 in DNA: TGTGCCACACGGGACAGAGAAGAGACCCAGTACTTC. It specifies CATRDREETQYF.